Each of the 14 T cell receptor beta chains below was sequenced from the same sample in a study of CD8+ T cells in alopecia areata. It was cDNA, reverse transcribed from extracted RNA, that served as the sequencing template. Profiling relied on immunoSEQ multiplex PCR, and the TCRdb table lists in-frame clones only, not all of them. The sample shows 110,000 or so clones, approximately 58% of them seen only once. Material for sequencing was CD4+ T cells sorted from blood. These receptors all stem from a human donor in good health.

This chain connects TRBV29-1 to TRBJ1-1; 8 positions agree with TRBD1. The V and J ends lost 4 bases and 4 bases, in that order; junction bases with no gene match: 5. The germline CDR1 and CDR2 sequences are SQVTM and ANQGSEA. This CDR3 region has 13 residues. CDR3 loop: CSVARDRSTEAFF. For the CDR3, the DNA is TGCAGCGTTGCCCGGGACAGGTCCACTGAAGCTTTCTTT. Variable domain in full (rest from reference TRBV29-1 and TRBJ1-1): SAVISQKPSRDICQRGTSLTIQCQVDSQVTMMFWYRQQPGQSLTLIATANQGSEATYESGFVIDKFPISRPNLTFSTLTVSNMSPEDSSIYLCSVARDRSTEAFFGQGTRLTVV.

V is TRBV29-1 and J is TRBJ2-1; tentatively, D is TRBD2 (5 bases). This CDR3 region has 15 residues. Germline V gene sequence: CDR1 SQVTM, CDR2 ANQGSEA. The V end lost 8 bases, the J end lost 2 bases, and 19 bases lay between the germline ends. CDR3 residues: CSTEVSGLPYNEQFF. CDR3 DNA sequence: TGCAGCACTGAGGTATCGGGGTTGCCCTACAATGAGCAGTTCTTC.

The chain recombines TRBV19 with TRBJ2-7; tentative D call: TRBD1 (6 bases). The CDR3 runs to 14 residues. The V and J ends lost 1 base and 3 bases respectively, with 10 bases between them. The germline CDR1 and CDR2 sequences are LNHDA and SQIVND (reference sequence). The chain's CDR3 is CASSIGGTRYEQYF. In nucleotides, the CDR3 is TGTGCCAGTAGTATAGGTGGGACACGCTACGAGCAGTACTTC. The entire variable domain, with the rest obtained from reference TRBV19 and TRBJ2-7, is as follows: DGGITQSPKYLFRKEGQNVTLSCEQNLNHDAMYWYRQDPGQGLRLIYYSQIVNDFQKGDIAEGYSVSREKKESFPLTVTSAQKNPTAFYLCASSIGGTRYEQYFGPGTRLTVT.

As to this clone: The CDR3 ends on some other residue instead of the conserved phenylalanine or tryptophan, so this is likely a read error. Because the CDR3's place on the DNA is in doubt, the DNA is left out and the CDR3 is given as listed by TCRdb. V and J are TRBV21-1 and TRBJ1-2. TRBV21-1 is given as a pseudogene. The CDR3 spans 10 residues, counting both ends. The CDR3 reads CASSESGTLD.

The chain recombines TRBV2 with TRBJ2-7; D remains ambiguous. The CDR3 consists of 11 residues. The V and J ends lost 5 bases and 7 bases respectively, with 9 bases between them. Germline V gene sequence: CDR1 SNHLY, CDR2 FYNNEI. The CDR3 sequence is CASSLGLEQYF. CDR3 coding DNA: TGTGCCAGCAGTCTGGGCTTGGAGCAGTACTTC.

This clone occurred a few times. The chain uses TRBV5-1 and TRBJ2-5; the match to TRBD2 covers 9 bases. Germline CDR1 and CDR2: SGHRS and YFSETQ. This CDR3 is 15 amino acids long. V shed 4 bases and J 2 bases; nucleotides not matched to a gene: 6. The chain's CDR3 is CASSRSGGWQETQYF. In DNA form, the CDR3 reads TGCGCCAGCAGCCGTAGCGGGGGATGGCAAGAGACCCAGTACTTC.

The chain combines TRBV30 with TRBJ1-1; D unresolved. Trimming left V 0 bases short and J 3 bases short, with 5 bases between. The CDR3 runs 12 residues. Germline loops: CDR1 GTSNPN, CDR2 SVGIG (reference sequence). The DNA for the CDR3 is TGTGCCTGGAGTGTAGTCTACACTGAAGCTTTCTTT. This encodes CAWSVVYTEAFF.

This clone has more than one count but fewer than ten. In DNA form, the CDR3 reads TGTGCCAGCAGCTTCGTCCGAGAGACCCAGTACTTC. Its protein is CASSFVRETQYF. The chain is built from TRBV11-2 and TRBJ2-5; D gene unclear. The CDR3 contains 12 residues. V was pared by 3 bases and J by 4 bases, with 6 bases between. CDR1 is SGHAT and CDR2 is FQNNGV in the germline V gene.

Sample share makes this clone medium-sized. This chain links TRBV7-9 with TRBJ2-3; the D is unclear. Trimming pared 4 bases from V and 4 bases from J, leaving 12 bases between. The CDR3 contains 14 residues. Germline loops: CDR1 SEHNR, CDR2 FQNEAQ (reference sequence). In nucleotides, the CDR3 is TGTGCCAGCAGCTCCTCGTCTAGTTCAGATACGCAGTATTTT. Amino acids: CASSSSSSSDTQYF.

The chain carries TRBV11-2 and TRBJ2-1, with D perhaps given as TRBD1 or TRBD2 (5 bases each). The germline V and J ends were trimmed by 4 bases and 0 bases, with 7 bases remaining between them. CDR1 is SGHAT and CDR2 is FQNNGV in the germline V gene. The CDR3 consists of 14 residues. CDR3 DNA: TGTGCCAGCAGCTGGGACGGCTCCTACAATGAGCAGTTCTTC. Its translation: CASSWDGSYNEQFF.

The chain employs TRBV29-1 and TRBJ2-7; D ambiguous. This CDR3 is built from 11 residues. Germline loops: CDR1 SQVTM, CDR2 ANQGSEA. Trimming shortened V by 1 base and J by 1 base, and 2 bases separated the two germline ends. Here the CDR3 reads CSVEASYEQYF. The CDR3 DNA reads TGCAGCGTTGAAGCGTCCTACGAGCAGTACTTC.

This clone was counted between two and nine times. This rearrangement joins TRBV29-1 to TRBJ2-1; no reliable D call. V gave up 2 bases and J gave up 9 bases, with 2 bases separating them. This CDR3 has 9 residues. Germline CDR1 and CDR2: SQVTM and ANQGSEA. CDR3 protein: CSVEIEQFF. CDR3 in DNA: TGCAGCGTTGAAATTGAGCAGTTCTTC.

The rearrangement uses TRBV6-7 and TRBJ2-1, with TRBD1 as a possible D gene (5 bases). TRBV6-7 is an ORF; its function is uncertain. The CDR3 covers 18 residues. The V end was cut by 2 bases, the J end by 2 bases, with 19 bases between. The CDR3 reads CASSYPEYRKNPYNEQFF. The CDR3 nucleotides read TGTGCCAGCAGTTACCCCGAATACAGGAAAAATCCCTACAATGAGCAGTTCTTC.

A remark on this clone: Other nucleotide sequences in the sample specify the same CDR3. The chain combines TRBV30 with TRBJ1-1; TRBD1 might be the D (5 bases). Germline CDR1 GTSNPN, CDR2 SVGIG (reference sequence). The CDR3 consists of 13 residues. The V and J ends lost 0 bases and 1 base respectively, with 6 bases between them. The CDR3 DNA reads TGTGCCTGGAGTGTACAGGCGAACACTGAAGCTTTCTTT. Translated, it gives CAWSVQANTEAFF.